The 12 T cell receptor beta chains below come from one sample, sequenced in a study of blood T cell repertoires in COVID-19 (dated by TCRdb to the early 2020s). Library generation was performed with the immunoSEQ multiplex PCR assay. What TCRdb holds here is the immuneACCESS table cut down to in-frame rearrangements. Part of the clones is not present; checked against another copy, under half of the missing clones reflect an unresolved V gene, and the others are unexplained. Here the sample has about 69,000 clones; roughly 85% occur a single time. The ten largest clones take up approximately 1.9% of the sample. The sample comprised peripheral blood. The receptors shown here come from a man aged 25 to 40 with acute or convalescent COVID-19.

V usage is TRBV7-9 and J usage is TRBJ2-2; TRBD2 matches 10 bases. Germline lookup yields CDR1 SEHNR and CDR2 FQNEAQ (reference sequence). This CDR3 is 18 amino acids long. Trimming cost V 0 bases and J 7 bases; bases outside gene matches: 11. The CDR3 protein is CASSLAASGRISSGELFF. As DNA, the CDR3 is TGTGCCAGCAGCTTAGCAGCTAGCGGGAGAATTTCTAGCGGGGAGCTGTTTTTT.

CDR3 DNA sequence: TGTGCCAGCAGTTACCTGGACAGGGGGAAGAACACTGAAGCTTTCTTT. Its translation: CASSYLDRGKNTEAFF. The chain carries TRBV6-5 and TRBJ1-1, with TRBD1 matching 10 bases. Germline-derived CDR1 and CDR2 are MNHEY and SVGAGI. The junction had 4 bases not matched to a gene; V was cut back by 2 bases and J by 1 base. This CDR3 has 16 amino acids.

This chain joins TRBV13 and TRBJ1-3; no clear D gene. The CDR3 contains 13 residues. The germline V and J ends were trimmed by 2 bases and 9 bases, with 11 bases remaining between them. In germline, CDR1 is PRHDT, CDR2 FYEKMQ (reference sequence). The CDR3 DNA follows: TGTGCCAGCAGCTTACAGGCCGCTGGCACCATATATTTT. Protein: CASSLQAAGTIYF.

The chain links TRBV10-3 to TRBJ2-7; TRBD2 aligns across 13 bases. This CDR3 is 14 amino acids long. CDR1 is ENHRY, CDR2 SYGVKD, per germline. V was pared by 9 bases and J by 7 bases, with 9 bases of the junction left unmatched. The CDR3 region is CAIWTSGGKMEQYF. For the CDR3, the DNA is TGTGCCATTTGGACTAGCGGGGGCAAGATGGAGCAGTACTTC.

As to this clone: Other DNA sequences within the sample encode an identical CDR3. The chain couples TRBV11-2 to TRBJ1-1; D uncertain. V was trimmed by 6 bases and J by 14 bases, leaving 19 bases between them. This CDR3 comprises 12 residues. The germline CDR1 and CDR2 sequences are SGHAT and FQNNGV. The CDR3 DNA follows: TGTGCCAGCAGTCCGCGACCGGGATCGGCCTTCTTT. Its translation is CASSPRPGSAFF.

CDR3 DNA: TGTGCCAGCAGTGAAGAGGCGCAGGGCCGTTCACCCCTCCACTTT. Amino acids: CASSEEAQGRSPLHF. The chain couples TRBV2 to TRBJ1-6; a possible D gene is TRBD1 (5 bases). Germline lookup yields CDR1 SNHLY and CDR2 FYNNEI. Trimming took 1 base from V and 9 from J, leaving 13 bases between them. CDR3 size: 15 residues.

The rearrangement links TRBV7-9 to TRBJ1-5; TRBD1 matches at 11 bases. This CDR3 contains 15 residues. Germline trimming cut 5 bases from V and 4 bases from J; bases unmatched to any gene: 4. Germline CDR1 SEHNR, CDR2 FQNEAQ (reference sequence). As DNA, the CDR3 is TGTGCCAGCAGCGTAGGACAGGGGGCGAATCAGCCCCAGCATTTT. Translating gives CASSVGQGANQPQHF.

The V and J genes are TRBV25-1 and TRBJ2-5; weak D call: TRBD1 (7 bases). The germline V gene encodes CDR1 MGHDK and CDR2 SYGVNS. Trimming left V 1 base short and J 6 bases short, with 18 bases between. This CDR3 has 16 amino acids. The CDR3 coding sequence is TGTGCCAGCAGTGAATGGGGCAGGGGGGACGGGAAGACCCAGTACTTC. Encoded protein: CASSEWGRGDGKTQYF.

The chain uses TRBV28 and TRBJ2-1, with 10 bases lining up with TRBD2. Germline V gene data show CDR1 as MDHEN and CDR2 as SYDVKM. The CDR3 is 16 amino acids. Germline trimming cut 2 bases from V and 9 bases from J; bases unmatched to any gene: 10. CDR3 sequence reads: CASSLLASGSMGEQFF. CDR3 nucleotide sequence: TGTGCCAGCAGTTTACTCGCTAGCGGGAGCATGGGTGAGCAGTTCTTC.

Only a few counts were recorded for this clone. The rearrangement links TRBV23-1 to TRBJ2-1; 11 positions match TRBD1. TRBV23-1 has ORF status, its function being uncertain. V gave up 2 bases and J gave up 4 bases; unmatched junction bases: 10. CDR3 size: 18 residues. The CDR3 DNA follows: TGCGCCAGCAGTCAACCGGTCCTCGGGACAGGGGGGTACAATGAGCAGTTCTTC. It specifies CASSQPVLGTGGYNEQFF.

In this sample, this clone turned up once. V and J are TRBV21-1 and TRBJ2-1; TRBD2, the table's D call, was not compared with the DNA. TRBV21-1 is termed a pseudogene. The CDR3 has 10 amino acids. The DNA for the CDR3 is TGTGCCACGCGGGCGGGTGAGCAGTTCTTC. This sequence encodes CATRAGEQFF.

The rearrangement joins TRBV7-2 to TRBJ2-7; D unclear. Germline assignment: CDR1 SGHTA and CDR2 FQGNSA. V lost 1 base and J 2 bases, leaving 9 bases between the germline ends. CDR3 length: 14 amino acids. CDR3 coding DNA: TGTGCCAGCAGCTTAGACACCGTGACCTACGAGCAGTACTTC. Protein: CASSLDTVTYEQYF.